The present entry profiles one T cell receptor beta chain with its context. Germline CDR1 is LGHDT and CDR2 is YNNKEL (reference sequence). V dropped 7 bases and J dropped 6; count of bases not matched to a gene: 9. The CDR3 sequence is 15 residues long. Profiled with immunoSEQ multiplex PCR; TCRdb holds only in-frame clones, not every one. Among under 95,000 clones, around 87% were seen once, and the ten largest hold 4.5% to 5%. The entry originates in a study of blood T cell repertoires in COVID-19. What was sequenced was peripheral blood. This sequence originates from a woman older than 75 with acute or convalescent COVID-19. This rearrangement joins TRBV3-1 (or the pseudogene TRBV3-2) to TRBJ2-1; 10 bases fit TRBD1. The CDR3 nucleotides are TGTGCCAGCAACAACGCCGGGACAGGGGTCAATGAGCAGTTCTTC. Translating gives CASNNAGTGVNEQFF.